Listed here is a single TCR beta chain. The sample is drawn from a study of T cell changes during pregnancy in multiple sclerosis. TCRdb's table, derived via immunoSEQ multiplex PCR, lists solely in-frame clones and lacks some. This table holds under 70,000 clones, around 92% found once. Trimming cost V 2 bases and J 6 bases, with 17 bases left between them. Germline CDR1 SGHVS, CDR2 FQNEAQ. The CDR3 loop spans 17 amino acids. This TCR came from a female donor with multiple sclerosis, enrolled in a pregnancy study. The V call is TRBV7-8, the J call TRBJ1-6; D is possibly TRBD1 (5 bases). Sequencing used CD4+ T cells from peripheral blood mononuclear cells, obtained after pregnancy. CDR3 in DNA: TGTGCCAGCAGCTTAACTTCGGGGGGTTTAAGTAATTCACCCCTCCACTTT. It encodes CASSLTSGGLSNSPLHF.